What follows are 5 T cell receptor beta chains derived from one specimen sequenced in a study of blood T cell repertoires in COVID-19. Produced via immunoSEQ multiplex PCR; TCRdb's table is partial and in-frame only. The sample lists 150,000 to 250,000 clones, 82% occurring once. What was sequenced was PBMCs or T cells enriched from blood (not recorded which). Receptors were obtained from a man aged 40-49 years who had recovered from COVID-19.

The rearrangement uses TRBV3-1 (or the pseudogene TRBV3-2) and TRBJ2-7; weak D call: TRBD1 (5 bases). The CDR3 loop spans 16 amino acids. Between the trimmed V and J ends, which lost 0 bases and 2 bases, there was a span of 14 bases. Per the germline V gene, CDR1 is LGHDT and CDR2 is YNNKEL (reference sequence). Here the CDR3 reads CASSQDPDSLTYEQYF. CDR3 bases: TGTGCCAGCAGCCAAGACCCCGACAGCCTCACCTACGAGCAGTACTTC.

The chain uses TRBV5-1 and TRBJ2-5; maybe TRBD2 (6 bases). The CDR3 has 16 amino acids. With 1 base removed from V and 2 bases from J, the gap between germline ends came to 15 bases. Germline-derived CDR1 and CDR2 are SGHRS and YFSETQ. CDR3 amino acids: CASSLPPSARQETQYF. Here the CDR3 DNA reads TGCGCCAGCAGCTTGCCGCCTAGCGCCCGTCAAGAGACCCAGTACTTC.

This clone was observed a single time. The V gene is TRBV5-6, the J gene TRBJ1-5; D may be TRBD1 (6 bases). Trimming removed 2 bases at V and 5 bases at J, with 17 bases between. CDR3 size: 16 residues. CDR1 is SGHDT and CDR2 is YYEEEE in the germline V gene. CDR3 sequence (DNA): TGTGCCAGCAGCTTTTCAACCACAGGGACGGATCAGCCCCAGCATTTT. Its translation: CASSFSTTGTDQPQHF.

Here the CDR3 DNA reads TGTGCCAGCAGTCTCGGAACCTTTGCGGCTGAAGCTTTCTTT. This encodes CASSLGTFAAEAFF. The chain has TRBV28 and TRBJ1-1; D gene unclear. The CDR3 loop spans 14 amino acids. Germline-derived CDR1 and CDR2 are MDHEN and SYDVKM. The germline V and J ends were trimmed by 5 bases and 6 bases, with 16 bases remaining between them.

The genes are TRBV4-1 and TRBJ2-2; 9 nucleotides match TRBD2. Unmatched junction bases numbered 13, after V lost 4 bases and J lost 7 bases. Germline V gene data show CDR1 as MGHRA and CDR2 as YSYEKL. The CDR3 has 17 amino acids. CDR3 coding DNA: TGCGCCAGCAGCCCCCAGGCGGGAGGGCCGTGGAGCGGGGAGCTGTTTTTT. It is translated as CASSPQAGGPWSGELFF.